This is a list of T cell receptor beta chains from one sample in a study of CD8+CD57+ T cells in acquired aplastic anemia. TCRdb itself ran the reads through MiXCR, one entry per CDR3 protein. This sample has about 210,000 distinct CDR3 sequences; about 59% occur once, and the top ten carry about 29%. Sequencing was done on a sample of sorted CD4+, CD8+, or CD8+CD57+ T cells (not recorded which) from PBMCs. The receptor set was obtained from a human donor in good health. Each CDR3 is given with its conserved first and last residue. A D gene is named only where the DNA matches it firmly. Clone size appears in some rows only: once, few, many, or a class for an expanded clone.

v_call: TRBV27; d_call: -; clone_size: few; j_call: TRBJ2-1; cdr3_nt: TGTGCCAGCAGTTCGGTGGGGCTGAACAATGAGCAGTTCTTC; cdr3_aa: CASSSVGLNNEQFF
v_call: TRBV24-1; d_call: -; clone_size: -; j_call: TRBJ2-2; cdr3_nt: TGTGCCACCAGTTCCCAGAGTAACACCGGGGAGCTGTTTTTT; cdr3_aa: CATSSQSNTGELFF
v_call: TRBV6-5; d_call: -; clone_size: -; j_call: TRBJ1-1; cdr3_nt: TGTGCCAGCAGACCGGGACTCGACACTGAAGCTTTCTTT; cdr3_aa: CASRPGLDTEAFF
v_call: TRBV7-3; d_call: -; clone_size: few; j_call: TRBJ1-6; cdr3_nt: TGTGCCAGCAGCTTAGGGGTCTATAATTCACCCCTCCACTTT; cdr3_aa: CASSLGVYNSPLHF
v_call: TRBV5-1; d_call: TRBD1; clone_size: -; j_call: TRBJ2-5; cdr3_nt: TGCGCCAGCAGCTGGGCCGGGACAGGGGTCCAGGAGACCCAGTACTTC; cdr3_aa: CASSWAGTGVQETQYF
v_call: TRBV10-3; d_call: -; clone_size: once; j_call: TRBJ2-3; cdr3_nt: TGTGCCACCCGGGAAACTTCGACCACAGATACGCAGTATTTT; cdr3_aa: CATRETSTTDTQYF
v_call: TRBV29-1; d_call: -; clone_size: once; j_call: TRBJ1-1; cdr3_nt: TGCAGCGTTGGCACGGGGTCTGGGGCCAACACTGAAGCTTTCTTT; cdr3_aa: CSVGTGSGANTEAFF
v_call: TRBV6-8; d_call: -; clone_size: -; j_call: TRBJ2-7; cdr3_nt: TGTGCCAGCAGTGAGGCGGTACTCTACGAGCAGTACTTC; cdr3_aa: CASSEAVLYEQYF
v_call: TRBV24-1; d_call: -; clone_size: -; j_call: TRBJ2-1; cdr3_nt: TGTGCCACCAGTGATTCCTCCGGGACCCTTAATGAGCAGTTCTTC; cdr3_aa: CATSDSSGTLNEQFF
v_call: TRBV20-1; d_call: TRBD2; clone_size: -; j_call: TRBJ2-7; cdr3_nt: TGCAGTGCTCGGGGTAGCGGGGGCTACGAGCAGTACTTC; cdr3_aa: CSARGSGGYEQYF
v_call: TRBV7-2; d_call: -; clone_size: -; j_call: TRBJ2-7; cdr3_nt: TGTGCCAGCAGATTAGGTTTTGGAGCGGTTCCGTACTTC; cdr3_aa: CASRLGFGAVPYF
v_call: TRBV7-8; d_call: -; clone_size: -; j_call: TRBJ1-3; cdr3_nt: TGTGCCAGCAGCTTGGTGTGGGGGAGTGGAAACACCATATATTTT; cdr3_aa: CASSLVWGSGNTIYF
v_call: TRBV29-1; d_call: -; clone_size: -; j_call: TRBJ1-1; cdr3_nt: TGCAGCGGATCGAACACTGAAGCTTTCTTT; cdr3_aa: CSGSNTEAFF
v_call: TRBV9; d_call: TRBD2; clone_size: -; j_call: TRBJ2-1; cdr3_nt: TGTGCCAGCAGCCCCCGACTAGCGGGGGACCGTGAGCAGTTCTTC; cdr3_aa: CASSPRLAGDREQFF
v_call: TRBV5-1; d_call: -; clone_size: -; j_call: TRBJ1-5; cdr3_nt: TGCGCCAGCAGCTTGGATCAGGGGAAGGGATGGAATCAGCCCCAGCATTTT; cdr3_aa: CASSLDQGKGWNQPQHF
v_call: TRBV4-1; d_call: -; clone_size: many; j_call: TRBJ2-7; cdr3_nt: TGCGCCAGCAGCCAAGCCAGGGGAAACTCCTACGAGCAGTACTTC; cdr3_aa: CASSQARGNSYEQYF
v_call: TRBV20-1; d_call: -; clone_size: -; j_call: TRBJ2-3; cdr3_nt: TGCAGTGCCGAGGACTTATCGGATACGCAGTATTTT; cdr3_aa: CSAEDLSDTQYF
v_call: TRBV7-3; d_call: TRBD2; clone_size: once; j_call: TRBJ2-2; cdr3_nt: TGTGCCAGCAGCTTAGGTCCGGGACTAGCGGGGGAGCTGTTTTTT; cdr3_aa: CASSLGPGLAGELFF
v_call: TRBV6-5; d_call: -; clone_size: -; j_call: TRBJ1-6; cdr3_nt: TGTGCCAGCAGATCCGCGAGGTCGGTAAATTCACCCCTCCACTTT; cdr3_aa: CASRSARSVNSPLHF
v_call: TRBV7-2; d_call: -; clone_size: few; j_call: TRBJ1-5; cdr3_nt: TGTGCCAGCAGCTTAATGACGCAGAGCCAGCCCCAGCATTTT; cdr3_aa: CASSLMTQSQPQHF
v_call: TRBV7-6; d_call: TRBD1; clone_size: -; j_call: TRBJ2-7; cdr3_nt: TGTGCCAGCAGCTCGAACCAGCCCGGGACAGGGGCCGAGCAGTACTTC; cdr3_aa: CASSSNQPGTGAEQYF
v_call: TRBV29-1; d_call: -; clone_size: -; j_call: TRBJ1-6; cdr3_nt: TGCAGCGTCGCTAATGACATGGATAATTCACCCCTCCACTTT; cdr3_aa: CSVANDMDNSPLHF
v_call: TRBV19; d_call: TRBD1; clone_size: -; j_call: TRBJ1-1; cdr3_nt: TGTGCCAGTAGGACAGGGTCCCCTGAAGCTTTCTTT; cdr3_aa: CASRTGSPEAFF
v_call: TRBV7-8; d_call: TRBD1; clone_size: -; j_call: TRBJ2-7; cdr3_nt: TGTGCCAGCAGCTTAGATGTCCAGGGGGCCCACGAGCAGTACTTC; cdr3_aa: CASSLDVQGAHEQYF
v_call: TRBV2; d_call: -; clone_size: -; j_call: TRBJ1-2; cdr3_nt: TGTGCCAGCAGTGAACTGGGGGGCGGCGATGGCTACACCTTC; cdr3_aa: CASSELGGGDGYTF
v_call: TRBV12-3/TRBV12-4; d_call: -; clone_size: few; j_call: TRBJ2-4; cdr3_nt: TGTGCCAGCAGTTTAGACTCCTCAGGGTCGGACATTCAGTACTTC; cdr3_aa: CASSLDSSGSDIQYF
v_call: TRBV20-1; d_call: -; clone_size: -; j_call: TRBJ2-5; cdr3_nt: TGCAGTGCTGGGGAGACCCAGTACTTC; cdr3_aa: CSAGETQYF
v_call: TRBV9; d_call: TRBD1; clone_size: many; j_call: TRBJ1-1; cdr3_nt: TGTGCCAGCAGCGTGACAGGGGGCATTGAAGCTTTCTTT; cdr3_aa: CASSVTGGIEAFF
v_call: TRBV12-3/TRBV12-4; d_call: TRBD1; clone_size: many; j_call: TRBJ1-1; cdr3_nt: TGTGCCAGCAGCCCAACCACAGGGGGGAGGACTGAAGCTTTCTTT; cdr3_aa: CASSPTTGGRTEAFF
v_call: TRBV7-8; d_call: -; clone_size: -; j_call: TRBJ2-2; cdr3_nt: TGTGCCAGCAGCTTAGTGCAAGGACACCGGGAGCTGTTTTTT; cdr3_aa: CASSLVQGHRELFF
v_call: TRBV7-8; d_call: -; clone_size: -; j_call: TRBJ1-5; cdr3_nt: TGTGCCAGCAGTGAACGGGGGACCAGTCATCAGCCCCAGCATTTT; cdr3_aa: CASSERGTSHQPQHF